These 32 T cell receptor beta chains were all obtained from the same sample, sequenced in a study of blood T cells in healthy people across ages. The use of a sample-barcoded 5' primer and a J-beta primer mix characterized a second PCR of about 7 to 12 cycles. One entry per CDR3 protein results from TCRdb running MiXCR on the 5' RACE reads. The profile shows some 900,000 distinct CDR3 sequences, under 50% of them singletons. The sample taken for sequencing was blood. The receptors derive from a man in his thirties or forties in good health.

The V and J genes are TRBV4-1 and TRBJ2-3; 15 bases line up with TRBD2. Trimming at V came to 5 bases and at J to 6 bases, leaving 15 bases not matched to a gene. CDR1 is MGHRA and CDR2 is YSYEKL in the germline V gene. The CDR3 has 19 amino acids. The CDR3 sequence is CASSDREPGLAGGKDTQYF. In DNA, the CDR3 is TGCGCCAGCAGCGATAGAGAACCGGGACTAGCGGGGGGTAAGGATACGCAGTATTTT.

This clonotype was observed a few times. The chain employs TRBV6-2 or TRBV6-3 and TRBJ2-6; TRBD1 agrees at 10 bases. The CDR3 has 18 amino acids. Trimming cost V 3 bases and J 1 base; bases outside gene matches: 6. Germline V gene data show CDR1 as MNHEY and CDR2 as SVGEGT. CDR3 residues: CASSYPGTGESGANVLTF. CDR3 sequence (DNA): TGTGCCAGCAGTTATCCCGGGACAGGGGAGTCTGGGGCCAACGTCCTGACTTTC.

The chain combines TRBV29-1 with TRBJ2-5, with D unresolved. Germline V gene lookup returns CDR1 SQVTM and CDR2 ANQGSEA. The V end was cut by 4 bases, the J end by 5 bases, with 5 bases between. The length of the CDR3 is 10 residues. The CDR3 protein is CSVVLETQYF. The CDR3 DNA reads TGCAGCGTTGTCCTGGAGACCCAGTACTTC.

The rearrangement links TRBV12-3 or TRBV12-4 to TRBJ1-1, with D possibly TRBD1 on 6 matching bases. CDR3 size: 16 residues. V lost 5 bases, J lost 4 bases, and 20 bases lay in between. The CDR3 DNA reads TGTGCCAGCAGTAAGGGCCTTCTCAAGGGGGGCACTGAAGCTTTCTTT. Translation gives CASSKGLLKGGTEAFF.

With regard to this clonotype: A junction end diverges from the germline sequence, so it may reflect a read error. This chain links TRBV20-1 with TRBJ2-2; 8 nucleotides agree with TRBD2. The CDR3 totals 16 residues. In germline, CDR1 is DFQATT, CDR2 SNEGSKA (reference sequence). For the CDR3, the DNA is TGCGGTGCCCGCCGGGGGGGCGAAGATCTCCCGGGGGAGCTGTTTTTT. Translated, it gives CGARRGGEDLPGELFF.

The chain links TRBV27 to TRBJ1-1; D is unclear. The ends were cut back, 9 bases at V and 1 base at J, with 12 bases in the middle. This CDR3 has 13 amino acids. CDR1 is MNHEY and CDR2 is SMNVEV in the germline V gene (reference sequence). This chain's CDR3 is CASRLRANTEAFF. The DNA for the CDR3 is TGTGCCAGTCGACTGAGGGCGAACACTGAAGCTTTCTTT.

This clonotype has just a few counts. V gene TRBV12-3 or TRBV12-4 combines with J gene TRBJ2-3; 12 bases match TRBD2. With 5 bases clipped from V and 4 bases from J, the junction kept 4 bases outside the gene matches. CDR3 length: 15 residues. The DNA of the CDR3 is TGTGCCAGCAGTAGCGGACTAGCGGGGCCAGATACGCAGTATTTT. Translation gives CASSSGLAGPDTQYF.

V gene TRBV7-8 combines with J gene TRBJ2-3; D possibly matches TRBD1 or TRBD2 (5 bases each). V was shortened by 5 bases and J by 4 bases, with 16 bases between the two germline ends. The germline CDR1 and CDR2 sequences are SGHVS and FQNEAQ. The CDR3 runs 15 residues. Written as DNA, the CDR3 is TGTGCCAGCAGCCACGGGGCAGGGATGGCAGATACGCAGTATTTT. This sequence encodes CASSHGAGMADTQYF.

The chain is built from TRBV7-9 and TRBJ2-3; 9 bases map to TRBD2. The CDR3 spans 16 residues. CDR1 SEHNR and CDR2 FQNEAQ come from the germline V gene (reference sequence). J gave up 4 bases and V 8 bases, and 13 bases lay outside the gene matches. CDR3 in DNA: TGTGCCAGCCTCGGAAGTCCAGCGGGGGGTTCAGATACGCAGTATTTT. This codes for CASLGSPAGGSDTQYF. Based on the CDR3 plus reference TRBV7-9 and TRBJ2-3, the full variable domain is DTGVSQNPRHKITKRGQNVTFRCDPISEHNRLYWYRQTLGQGPEFLTYFQNEAQLEKSRLLSDRFSAERPKGSFSTLEIQRTEQGDSAMYLCASLGSPAGGSDTQYFGPGTRLTVL.

This chain joins TRBV7-2 and TRBJ2-1, with D perhaps matching TRBD2 (5 bases). V was trimmed by 5 bases and J by 8 bases, leaving 13 bases between them. This CDR3 spans 13 amino acids. Germline CDR1 reads SGHTA; CDR2 reads FQGNSA. The CDR3 here is CASSRLFGDEQFF. CDR3 DNA: TGTGCCAGCAGCCGACTATTTGGGGATGAGCAGTTCTTC.

The gene calls are TRBV9 and TRBJ2-7; D is ambiguous. V was pared by 0 bases and J by 2 bases, with 9 bases between. This CDR3 region has 14 residues. Germline CDR1 SGDLS, CDR2 YYNGEE. The DNA for the CDR3 is TGTGCCAGCAGCGTAGGAACACTAACCTACGAGCAGTACTTC. Amino acids: CASSVGTLTYEQYF.

This chain links TRBV5-1 with TRBJ2-7, with 9 bases fitting TRBD1. The CDR3 length is 13 residues. V shed 3 bases, J shed 5 bases, and the junction held 3 bases outside the gene matches. Germline CDR1 and CDR2: SGHRS and YFSETQ. CDR3: CASSWGTGNEQYF. The CDR3 DNA follows: TGCGCCAGCAGCTGGGGGACAGGGAACGAGCAGTACTTC.

The rearrangement uses TRBV20-1 and TRBJ2-1; TRBD2 might be the D (5 bases). V lost 6 bases and J 5 bases, leaving 14 bases between the germline ends. The CDR3 sequence is 13 residues long. Germline CDR1 DFQATT, CDR2 SNEGSKA (reference sequence). The CDR3 DNA follows: TGCAGTGCCGCGGGCCAGGCCCACAATGAGCAGTTCTTC. Translation gives CSAAGQAHNEQFF.

V is TRBV25-1 and J is TRBJ1-1; 7 nucleotides match TRBD1. Unmatched junction bases numbered 13, after V lost 5 bases and J lost 7 bases. The CDR3 has 15 residues. CDR1 is MGHDK and CDR2 is SYGVNS in the germline V gene. The CDR3 protein is CASSTNTGAKGEAFF. The DNA for the CDR3 is TGTGCCAGCAGTACTAACACAGGGGCCAAGGGTGAAGCTTTCTTT.

The V call is TRBV3-1, the J call TRBJ1-1; unclear D gene. Germline CDR1 LGHDT, CDR2 YNNKEL (reference sequence). V dropped 0 bases and J dropped 8 bases, with 7 bases sitting between them. The CDR3 consists of 12 residues. In DNA form, the CDR3 reads TGTGCCAGCAGCCAAGAAGGGAGGGAAGCTTTCTTT. This translates into CASSQEGREAFF.

The genes are TRBV7-9 and TRBJ2-4, with D tentatively TRBD2 (5 bases). V was shortened by 5 bases and J by 8 bases, with 13 bases between the two germline ends. The CDR3 is made up of 13 amino acids. Germline CDR1 and CDR2: SEHNR and FQNEAQ (reference sequence). The CDR3 spells CASSEGRRDIQYF. The CDR3 DNA is TGTGCCAGCAGCGAGGGCCGTAGGGACATTCAGTACTTC.

For this clonotype: This may arise from a read error, as a much more abundant clone is one base away. The V gene is TRBV29-1, the J gene TRBJ2-7; D possibly matches TRBD1 or TRBD2 (5 bases each). The CDR3 is 13 amino acids. Germline V gene lookup returns CDR1 SQVTM and CDR2 ANQGSEA. V was shortened by 4 bases and J by 0 bases, with 10 bases between the two germline ends. CDR3 residues: CSVGTRGSYEQYF. CDR3 nucleotides: TGCAGCGTTGGGACGAGGGGCTCCTACGAGCAGTACTTC.

The J gene is TRBJ2-4, the V gene TRBV20-1; D is possibly TRBD2 (5 bases). The J call is in doubt because the DNA end fits TRBJ2-7 better. The CDR3 sequence is 14 residues long. Looked up from germline, CDR1 is DFQATT and CDR2 is SNEGSKA (reference sequence). CDR3 coding DNA: TGCAGTGCGAGCCCCGGACTCCCCTCCTACGAGCAGTACTTC. It translates to CSASPGLPSYEQYF.

A few counts support this clonotype. The chain joins TRBV28 to TRBJ1-2; a possible D gene is TRBD1 (5 bases). This CDR3 has 14 amino acids. V gave up 4 bases and J gave up 2 bases, with 11 bases separating them. Germline CDR1 is MDHEN and CDR2 is SYDVKM. In nucleotides, the CDR3 is TGTGCCAGCAGTTCGGGGGACGGGAACTATGGCTACACCTTC. Residues: CASSSGDGNYGYTF.

The chain recombines TRBV6-5 with TRBJ2-7, with D tentatively TRBD2 (6 bases). The V and J ends lost 0 bases and 6 bases respectively, with 18 bases between them. Germline CDR1 is MNHEY and CDR2 is SVGAGI. The CDR3 runs 16 residues. The CDR3 DNA reads TGTGCCAGCAGTTACTCGGTTGTATTGACAGCGGGCGAGCAGTACTTC. Translated, it gives CASSYSVVLTAGEQYF.

The J gene is TRBJ2-2, the V gene TRBV6-5, with a possible D match to TRBD1 (6 bases). The V end lost 7 bases, the J end lost 6 bases, and 6 bases lay between the germline ends. Germline lookup yields CDR1 MNHEY and CDR2 SVGAGI. The CDR3 spans 11 residues. The CDR3 protein is CASKGAGELFF. The CDR3 region has the DNA TGTGCCAGCAAGGGGGCCGGGGAGCTGTTTTTT.

This clonotype appeared a few times. The gene calls are TRBV12-3 or TRBV12-4 and TRBJ1-5, with D maybe TRBD1 (6 bases). V shed 5 bases and J shed 12 bases, with 14 bases lying between them. CDR3 length: 12 amino acids. In nucleotides, the CDR3 is TGTGCCAGCAGTACAAGCAGGGGACTCCAGCATTTT. Encoded protein: CASSTSRGLQHF.

This rearrangement joins TRBV20-1 to TRBJ2-3; D call uncertain. This CDR3 is built from 14 residues. Germline loops: CDR1 DFQATT, CDR2 SNEGSKA (reference sequence). V was cut by 3 bases and J by 2 bases, with 12 bases left in between. CDR3 nucleotide sequence: TGCAGTGCTAGGGCCGTGCGGACCACAGATACGCAGTATTTT. Protein sequence: CSARAVRTTDTQYF.

V is TRBV5-6 and J is TRBJ1-2; possible D gene TRBD1, 5 bases. This CDR3 spans 14 amino acids. Trimming removed 1 base from V and 6 bases from J, with 13 bases in between. From germline, CDR1 is SGHDT and CDR2 YYEEEE. In nucleotides, the CDR3 is TGTGCCAGCAGCTTGAATATGGGGGGTGATGGCTACACCTTC. Amino acid sequence: CASSLNMGGDGYTF.

This clonotype came up a few times. The rearrangement joins TRBV4-1 to TRBJ2-7, with D uncertain. Germline lookup yields CDR1 MGHRA and CDR2 YSYEKL. The CDR3 runs 15 residues. Trimming pared 2 bases from V and 7 bases from J, leaving 18 bases between. The CDR3 bases are TGCGCCAGCAGCCAAAGGTCAAGTGAGTCGAATGAGCAGTACTTC. This translates into CASSQRSSESNEQYF.

The table lists this clonotype with a count of one. A junction end diverges from the germline sequence, so it may reflect a read error. The chain uses TRBV7-2 and TRBJ2-7; D not certain. The CDR3 is made up of 15 amino acids. Germline V gene data show CDR1 as SGHTA and CDR2 as FQGNSA. The CDR3 loop is CASSAIVGIAYEQYF. Written as DNA, the CDR3 is TGTGCCAGCAGCGCTATTGTGGGGATAGCCTACGAACAGTACTTC. The full variable domain, in which reference TRBV7-2 and TRBJ2-7 provide the parts outside the CDR3, is GAGVSQSPSNKVTEKGKDVELRCDPISGHTALYWYRQSLGQGLEFLIYFQGNSAPDKSGLPSDRFSAERTGGSVSTLTIQRTQQEDSAVYLCASSAIVGIAYEQYFGPGTRLTVT.

The chain has TRBV5-5 and TRBJ1-1; D is unresolved. Trimming shortened V by 4 bases and J by 4 bases, and 14 bases separated the two germline ends. CDR1 is SGHKS and CDR2 is YYEKEE in the germline V gene (reference sequence). CDR3 length: 14 amino acids. As DNA, the CDR3 is TGTGCCAGCAGCATGACCGGGAGGAGCACTGAAGCTTTCTTT. Protein sequence: CASSMTGRSTEAFF. The whole variable domain, remainder taken from reference TRBV5-5 and TRBJ1-1, is DAGVTQSPTHLIKTRGQQVTLRCSPISGHKSVSWYQQVLGQGPQFIFQYYEKEERGRGNFPDRFSARQFPNYSSELNVNALLLGDSALYLCASSMTGRSTEAFFGQGTRLTVV.

The gene calls are TRBV7-2 and TRBJ1-1; 9 bases align to TRBD1. The length of the CDR3 is 14 residues. Germline lookup yields CDR1 SGHTA and CDR2 FQGNSA. V shed 3 bases and J 6 bases; nucleotides not matched to a gene: 5. As DNA, the CDR3 is TGTGCCAGCAGCTTTTTGACAGGGGGAGCTGAAGCTTTCTTT. Translation gives CASSFLTGGAEAFF.

The chain joins TRBV7-2 to TRBJ2-4; D may be TRBD1 (5 bases). The end of the DNA aligns better with TRBJ2-5, so the J call may be wrong. This CDR3 spans 13 amino acids. The germline gives CDR1 SGHTA, CDR2 FQGNSA. CDR3 sequence reads: CASSPDSYGTQYF. Written as DNA, the CDR3 is TGTGCCAGCAGCCCCGACAGCTATGGGACCCAGTACTTC.

This clonotype showed up just a few times. The rearrangement uses TRBV9 and TRBJ1-1; maybe TRBD1 (6 bases). V gave up 4 bases and J gave up 6 bases, with 19 bases separating them. CDR1 and CDR2 from the germline V gene are SGDLS and YYNGEE. This CDR3 spans 15 amino acids. The DNA of the CDR3 is TGTGCCAGCAGCCCAGCCGGGACAACAGATCCTGAAGCTTTCTTT. Translation: CASSPAGTTDPEAFF.

V usage is TRBV5-1 and J usage is TRBJ2-7; 7 bases are a match to TRBD2. CDR3 length: 16 amino acids. In germline, CDR1 is SGHRS, CDR2 YFSETQ. The V segment lost 4 bases and the J segment 0 bases; nucleotides outside the gene matches: 10. The DNA for the CDR3 is TGCGCCAGCAGCCCCCCTGGCGGGGGTAGCTCCTACGAGCAGTACTTC. It yields the protein CASSPPGGGSSYEQYF.

This clonotype has more than one count but fewer than ten. This chain uses TRBV11-3 with TRBJ2-5, with 9 bases aligning to TRBD1. Germline V gene data show CDR1 as SGHNT and CDR2 as YENEEA. The J segment lost 5 bases and the V segment lost 5 bases, leaving 6 bases of the junction unmatched. This CDR3 spans 14 amino acids. The CDR3, as DNA: TGTGCCAGCAGCCAAGGGACAGGGATGGAGACCCAGTACTTC. This gives the protein CASSQGTGMETQYF.